This TCR beta chain was sequenced for a study of shared clonotypes between healthy human individuals. Sequencing used immunoSEQ multiplex PCR; TCRdb keeps in-frame clones, though not all of them. The sample lists around 2.1 million clones, 93% occurring once. Regarding this clone: The target antigen is unknown.

Overall study results and limits: Owing to a small donor count, the genetic and exposure-history diversity represented was limited. A handful of donors showed sharing of roughly 5% of naive CD4 clonotypes. Memory subsets generally showed lower estimated richness than naive subsets.

The CDR3 runs to 16 residues. V was pared by 1 base and J by 0 bases, with 10 bases between. Germline CDR1 LNHDA, CDR2 SQIVND (reference sequence). Naive CD8 isolation took CD45RO-negative cells positively selected for CCR7 and excluded terminally differentiated effector memory CD45RA+ cells. Everyone who donated was a Caucasian adult who lived in Nashville, Tennessee. The receptor was isolated from a man between 18 and 35 years old in good health. Some clones in this sample may be carry-over from other donors' samples. The chain recombines TRBV19 with TRBJ2-1, with a tentative D call TRBD2 (6 bases). Sequenced sample: naive CD8+ T cells from PBMCs. DNA for the CDR3: TGTGCCAGTAGTATAGGGGCGGGAAGCTCCTACAATGAGCAGTTCTTC. This codes for CASSIGAGSSYNEQFF.